Listed below are T cell receptor beta chains from one sample, sequenced in a study of T cell responses to AZD1222 COVID-19 vaccine. The assay was immunoSEQ multiplex PCR, and TCRdb's table has in-frame clones only and misses some. Of under 120,000 clones listed, roughly 90% are singletons. The input for sequencing was peripheral blood, taken on day 0 of AZD1222 vaccination. These receptors all come from an adult in good health. Both conserved end residues are part of each CDR3. The D gene is left open where the match is weak. Only part of the rows carry a size: once, few, many, or a class if the clone is expanded.

clone size,J gene,CDR3 length,V gene,D gene,CDR3 protein,CDR3 DNA
-,TRBJ2-7,13,TRBV3-1/TRBV3-2,-,CASSHSGFHEQYF,TGTGCCAGCAGCCACAGCGGCTTTCACGAGCAGTACTTC
-,TRBJ1-1,15,TRBV5-1,-,CASSLAQGLNTEAFF,TGCGCCAGCAGCTTGGCCCAGGGACTGAACACTGAAGCTTTCTTT
-,TRBJ2-2,17,TRBV5-6,TRBD2,CASSLGPSGDNTGELFF,TGTGCCAGCAGCTTGGGGCCCAGCGGGGACAACACCGGGGAGCTGTTTTTT
-,TRBJ2-2,16,TRBV7-7,-,CASSLGQGSNTGELFF,TGTGCCAGCAGCTTAGGGCAGGGATCGAACACCGGGGAGCTGTTTTTT
-,TRBJ1-1,16,TRBV5-6,TRBD1,CASSREGWQGDTEAFF,TGTGCCAGCAGCAGGGAGGGTTGGCAGGGGGACACTGAAGCTTTCTTT
-,TRBJ2-5,11,TRBV12-3/TRBV12-4,-,CASRGGVTQYF,TGTGCCAGCAGAGGGGGGGTGACCCAGTACTTC
once,TRBJ1-5,14,TRBV10-3,-,CAISEEGAGQPQHF,TGTGCCATCAGTGAGGAGGGCGCCGGTCAGCCCCAGCATTTT
-,TRBJ1-2,13,TRBV6-6,TRBD1,CASSNRDSHGYTF,TGTGCCAGCAGTAACCGGGACAGCCATGGCTACACCTTC
-,TRBJ1-2,16,TRBV2,TRBD1,CASPGQGQGQNYGYTF,TGTGCCAGCCCGGGACAGGGTCAAGGGCAAAACTATGGCTACACCTTC
-,TRBJ2-7,15,TRBV25-1,-,CASSEGGSGGYEQYF,TGTGCCAGCAGTGAGGGGGGCAGCGGAGGTTACGAGCAGTACTTC
once,TRBJ1-5,14,TRBV29-1,-,CSVIPGRGNQPQHF,TGCAGCGTTATCCCCGGTAGGGGCAATCAGCCCCAGCATTTT
-,TRBJ1-2,13,TRBV6-2/TRBV6-3,-,CASSRGTWGGYTF,TGTGCCAGCAGTCGCGGGACATGGGGCGGCTACACCTTC
-,TRBJ1-4,14,TRBV3-1/TRBV3-2,-,CASSSVGVLEKLFF,TGTGCCAGCAGCTCAGTAGGGGTTTTAGAAAAACTGTTTTTT
-,TRBJ1-6,16,TRBV19,-,CASSSPPTGGNSPLHF,TGTGCCAGTAGTAGCCCCCCGACAGGTGGCAATTCACCCCTCCACTTT
-,TRBJ2-1,10,TRBV19,TRBD2,CASSRGGFVF,TGTGCCAGTAGTAGGGGGGGGTTTGTCTTC
once,TRBJ1-2,11,TRBV6-5,-,CASQGQDGYTF,TGTGCCAGTCAGGGGCAGGATGGCTACACCTTC
few,TRBJ2-7,19,TRBV28,TRBD2,CASSFEIGQREGFSYEQYF,TGTGCCAGCAGTTTTGAGATTGGTCAGCGGGAGGGGTTCTCCTACGAGCAGTACTTC
few,TRBJ2-5,13,TRBV29-1,TRBD1,CSVDTGGDGTQYF,TGCAGCGTTGATACAGGGGGCGACGGGACCCAGTACTTC
-,TRBJ1-2,15,TRBV27,TRBD1,CASNSIGQGGYGYTF,TGTGCCAGCAACTCAATCGGACAGGGGGGCTATGGCTACACCTTC
-,TRBJ1-5,16,TRBV19,-,CASSIGGPGFPQPQHF,TGTGCCAGTAGTATCGGCGGTCCGGGTTTCCCGCAGCCCCAGCATTTT
-,TRBJ2-2,12,TRBV12-3/TRBV12-4,-,CASSLVTGELFF,TGTGCCAGCAGTTTAGTCACCGGGGAGCTGTTTTTT
-,TRBJ1-1,15,TRBV7-8,-,CASSLEGRIVTEAFF,TGTGCCAGCAGCTTAGAGGGAAGGATTGTCACTGAAGCTTTCTTT
-,TRBJ2-4,10,TRBV30,-,CAWSVRLQYF,TGTGCCTGGAGTGTTAGACTTCAGTACTTC
-,TRBJ2-1,12,TRBV29-1,-,CSVAIVWGEQFF,TGCAGCGTTGCCATCGTGTGGGGTGAGCAGTTCTTC
-,TRBJ2-3,15,TRBV30,-,CAWSATGRSTDTQYF,TGTGCCTGGAGCGCGACAGGTAGAAGCACAGATACGCAGTATTTT
-,TRBJ1-1,15,TRBV9,TRBD1,CASSSRATGGTEAFF,TGTGCCAGCAGCTCCCGTGCAACAGGGGGCACTGAAGCTTTCTTT
-,TRBJ2-7,15,TRBV3-1/TRBV3-2,-,CASSQVVSASYEQYF,TGTGCCAGCAGCCAAGTCGTCTCCGCGTCCTACGAGCAGTACTTC
-,TRBJ1-5,16,TRBV28,TRBD1,CASSQLGTGDHQPQHF,TGTGCCAGCAGCCAGCTTGGGACAGGGGACCATCAGCCCCAGCATTTT
-,TRBJ1-4,16,TRBV5-1,-,CASSSNDRRSDEKLFF,TGCGCCAGCAGCTCGAACGACAGGCGTTCGGATGAAAAACTGTTTTTT
-,TRBJ2-7,15,TRBV7-2,-,CASSLAGLSSYEQYF,TGTGCCAGCAGCTTAGCGGGACTGAGCTCCTACGAGCAGTACTTC
-,TRBJ1-2,16,TRBV5-6,-,CASSPSLAGQNYGYTF,TGTGCCAGCAGCCCTTCCCTGGCCGGACAGAACTATGGCTACACCTTC
-,TRBJ1-2,14,TRBV4-2,TRBD1,CASSQDKGGAGYTF,TGTGCCAGCAGCCAAGATAAAGGGGGCGCGGGCTACACCTTC
-,TRBJ2-6,18,TRBV27,TRBD1,CASSFTTGGSSGANVLTF,TGTGCCAGCAGTTTTACTACAGGGGGGTCCTCTGGGGCCAACGTCCTGACTTTC
once,TRBJ2-7,15,TRBV4-2,TRBD1,CASSQDKGAGYEQYF,TGTGCCAGCAGCCAAGATAAGGGGGCGGGCTACGAGCAGTACTTC
-,TRBJ1-5,15,TRBV3-1/TRBV3-2,-,CASSQDARSNQPQHF,TGTGCCAGCAGCCAAGATGCGAGGAGCAATCAGCCCCAGCATTTT
-,TRBJ2-2,13,TRBV6-5,-,CASSWERTGELFF,TGTGCCAGCAGTTGGGAGCGCACCGGGGAGCTGTTTTTT
-,TRBJ2-5,15,TRBV15,TRBD1,CATSRPGQGRETQYF,TGTGCCACCAGCAGACCGGGACAGGGGCGAGAGACCCAGTACTTC